A single sample is the source of the 30 T cell receptor beta chains below, sequenced in a study of T cells in localized non-small cell lung cancer. Produced via immunoSEQ multiplex PCR; TCRdb's table is partial and in-frame only. This table has under 55,000 clones, around 80% appearing once. The sequenced sample was PBMCs, obtained before any cancer treatment. The origin of the receptors is a woman aged 35-75 years with stage II lung adenocarcinoma.

The rearrangement joins TRBV5-1 to TRBJ1-5; the D is unclear. The germline V gene encodes CDR1 SGHRS and CDR2 YFSETQ. The CDR3 length is 11 residues. Trimming stripped 3 bases from V and 3 bases from J, with 1 base between. Written as DNA, the CDR3 is TGCGCCAGCAGCTACAATCAGCCCCAGCATTTT. Translation: CASSYNQPQHF.

The chain carries TRBV6-1 and TRBJ2-7; 7 bases line up with TRBD1. J gave up 4 bases and V 6 bases, and 12 bases lay outside the gene matches. CDR3 length: 15 amino acids. Germline V CDR1 and CDR2: MNHNS, SASEGT. The CDR3 DNA sequence: TGTGCCAGCAGAGGTTGGGGCCAGGGGGATTACGAGCAGTACTTC. Translation: CASRGWGQGDYEQYF.

In its sample, this clone was seen a few times. The chain uses TRBV28 and TRBJ2-5, with D perhaps matching TRBD2 (7 bases). The CDR3 consists of 15 residues. V gave up 7 bases and J gave up 5 bases, with 20 bases separating them. Germline CDR1 and CDR2: MDHEN and SYDVKM. In DNA form, the CDR3 reads TGTGCCAGCAAAATTGGAGGGGGGGGTAGGGAGACCCAGTACTTC. Translating it yields CASKIGGGGRETQYF.

V gene TRBV14 combines with J gene TRBJ2-3; no definite D call. From germline, CDR1 is SGHDN and CDR2 FVKESK. The CDR3 consists of 14 residues. The germline V and J ends were trimmed by 0 bases and 6 bases, with 10 bases remaining between them. The CDR3 spells CASSQEGWKDTQYF. In DNA form, the CDR3 reads TGTGCCAGCAGCCAAGAGGGGTGGAAGGATACGCAGTATTTT.

V is TRBV11-2 and J is TRBJ1-1; 7 bases align to TRBD1. V was pared by 0 bases and J by 2 bases, with 3 bases of the junction left unmatched. Germline CDR1 reads SGHAT; CDR2 reads FQNNGV. This CDR3 is built from 15 residues. CDR3 loop: CASSLDRDSNTEAFF. The DNA for the CDR3 is TGTGCCAGCAGCTTAGACCGGGACAGCAACACTGAAGCTTTCTTT.

This clone was seen a handful of times. The V gene is TRBV9, the J gene TRBJ1-5; D is possibly TRBD1 (5 bases). The CDR3 contains 16 residues. The germline CDR1 and CDR2 sequences are SGDLS and YYNGEE. V was shortened by 2 bases and J by 2 bases, with 14 bases between the two germline ends. The CDR3 region has the DNA TGTGCCAGCAGCGTGGGGGGAGCGCAGGGCAATCAGCCCCAGCATTTT. As protein: CASSVGGAQGNQPQHF.

The chain links TRBV6-6 to TRBJ1-4; perhaps TRBD1 as D (5 bases). The CDR3 is 14 residues long. CDR1 is MNHNY and CDR2 is SVGAGI in the germline V gene (reference sequence). V lost 6 bases and J lost 6, with 14 bases in between. The CDR3 nucleotides are TGTGCCAGCAGCCACCTACGGGGGTATGAAAAACTGTTTTTT. Translated, it gives CASSHLRGYEKLFF.

CDR3 nucleotides: TGTGCCAGCGCAGGATCGCCAGAGACCCAGTACTTC. It specifies CASAGSPETQYF. This rearrangement joins TRBV7-9 to TRBJ2-5; D is unresolved. Deletions cut 8 bases from V and 4 bases from J, with 11 bases between. CDR1 SEHNR and CDR2 FQNEAQ come from the germline V gene (reference sequence). The CDR3 has 12 residues.

This clone was counted between two and nine times. The V and J genes are TRBV19 and TRBJ2-3; 8 positions agree with TRBD1. This CDR3 region has 13 residues. The V gene end was trimmed by 6 bases and the J gene end by 1 base; junction bases not matched to a gene: 0. Germline CDR1 LNHDA, CDR2 SQIVND (reference sequence). The CDR3 DNA follows: TGTGCCAGTAGGGGACAGGGCACAGATACGCAGTATTTT. Translating gives CASRGQGTDTQYF.

The rearrangement links TRBV25-1 to TRBJ1-1, with a tentative D call TRBD1 (5 bases). The germline CDR1 and CDR2 sequences are MGHDK and SYGVNS. This CDR3 has 12 amino acids. Trimming took 7 bases from V and 1 from J, leaving 7 bases between them. The CDR3: CASKGKNTEAFF. As DNA, the CDR3 is TGTGCCAGCAAGGGGAAGAACACTGAAGCTTTCTTT.

V and J are TRBV9 and TRBJ1-1; a possible D gene is TRBD1 (5 bases). The V gene lost 4 bases and the J gene lost 1 base, with 14 bases spanning the gap. Germline values: CDR1 SGDLS, CDR2 YYNGEE. CDR3 length: 15 residues. CDR3 coding DNA: TGTGCCAGCAGCCCTGGGCGGCAGGGGAACACTGAAGCTTTCTTT. This codes for CASSPGRQGNTEAFF.

The rearrangement joins TRBV19 to TRBJ2-5; TRBD2 aligns across 15 bases. The length of the CDR3 is 17 residues. Trimming at V came to 6 bases and at J to 3 bases, leaving 8 bases not matched to a gene. Germline V lookup: CDR1 LNHDA, CDR2 SQIVND (reference sequence). CDR3 nucleotide sequence: TGTGCCAGTAGGGGTCTGGGACTAGCGGGGGGAGAAGAGACCCAGTACTTC. Its protein product is CASRGLGLAGGEETQYF.

This clone was recorded only once. The chain employs TRBV7-2 and TRBJ1-1; D might be TRBD1 (5 bases). Germline CDR1 and CDR2: SGHTA and FQGNSA. This CDR3 is built from 15 residues. Trimming left V 2 bases short and J 1 base short, with 11 bases between. As DNA, the CDR3 is TGTGCCAGCAGCTTATTTCGGGGGAAGAACACTGAAGCTTTCTTT. It encodes CASSLFRGKNTEAFF.

The rearrangement links TRBV19 to TRBJ2-3, with D possibly called TRBD1 or TRBD2 (5 bases each). Trimming removed 5 bases at V and 1 base at J, with 7 bases between. Germline CDR1 reads LNHDA; CDR2 reads SQIVND (reference sequence). The CDR3 contains 13 residues. CDR3 DNA sequence: TGTGCCAGTAGTCAGGGAGGCACAGATACGCAGTATTTT. Protein: CASSQGGTDTQYF.

The J gene is TRBJ1-2, the V gene TRBV27; D gene ambiguous. Germline V gives CDR1 MNHEY, CDR2 SMNVEV (reference sequence). CDR3 length equals 17 residues. With 0 bases removed from V and 5 bases from J, the gap between germline ends came to 19 bases. This CDR3 reads CASSLSERTVFNYGYTF. DNA for the CDR3: TGTGCCAGCAGTTTATCCGAGAGGACCGTTTTCAATTATGGCTACACCTTC.

V usage is TRBV28 and J usage is TRBJ1-1, with D unresolved. With 3 bases removed from V and 5 bases from J, the gap between germline ends came to 19 bases. CDR1 and CDR2 from the germline V gene are MDHEN and SYDVKM. The CDR3 covers 16 residues. The chain's CDR3 is CASSLSVRGIGTEAFF. The CDR3, as DNA: TGTGCCAGCAGTTTGTCCGTGCGAGGAATTGGGACTGAAGCTTTCTTT.

Only one count was recorded for this clone. The rearrangement joins TRBV9 to TRBJ2-4; D is possibly TRBD1 (6 bases). Germline CDR1 reads SGDLS; CDR2 reads YYNGEE. Trimming removed 3 bases from V and 2 bases from J, with 12 bases in between. The CDR3 is made up of 15 amino acids. The CDR3 sequence: CASSETTGPKNIQYF. The CDR3, as DNA: TGTGCCAGCAGCGAAACGACAGGTCCCAAAAACATTCAGTACTTC.

The CDR3 is CASVPGAGAQQETQYF. The CDR3 nucleotides are TGTGCCAGCGTTCCTGGGGCGGGGGCCCAACAAGAGACCCAGTACTTC. The chain links TRBV6-6 to TRBJ2-5, with D possibly matching TRBD2 (7 bases). Germline lookup yields CDR1 MNHNY and CDR2 SVGAGI (reference sequence). With 8 bases removed from V and 2 bases from J, the gap between germline ends came to 21 bases. This CDR3 region has 16 residues.

V is TRBV11-3 and J is TRBJ1-1; D call uncertain. Per the germline V gene, CDR1 is SGHNT and CDR2 is YENEEA. This CDR3 region has 14 residues. The V gene lost 5 bases and the J gene lost 3 bases, with 13 bases spanning the gap. The CDR3 region is CASSPRKGDTEAFF. The CDR3 DNA sequence: TGTGCCAGCAGCCCCCGAAAGGGAGACACTGAAGCTTTCTTT.

This clone is a singleton in its sample. The chain joins TRBV7-9 to TRBJ1-1; D may be TRBD1 (5 bases). Deletions cut 1 base from V and 7 bases from J, with 16 bases between. Germline CDR1 is SEHNR and CDR2 is FQNEAQ (reference sequence). The CDR3 has 15 amino acids. The CDR3 DNA follows: TGTGCCAGCAGCTTAGAACGGGGGTGGATCTATGAAGCTTTCTTT. Translated: CASSLERGWIYEAFF.

The genes are TRBV5-4 and TRBJ2-2, with D perhaps matching TRBD2 (6 bases). Deletions cut 1 base from V and 4 bases from J, with 11 bases between. The germline gives CDR1 SGHNT, CDR2 YYREEE (reference sequence). The CDR3 is 15 amino acids. CDR3 loop: CASSLPTSPTGELFF. In DNA, the CDR3 is TGTGCCAGCAGCTTGCCCACTAGCCCCACCGGGGAGCTGTTTTTT.

This chain uses TRBV6-1 with TRBJ1-1, with TRBD1 matching 7 bases. From germline, CDR1 is MNHNS and CDR2 SASEGT. This CDR3 comprises 13 residues. Germline trimming cut 2 bases from V and 8 bases from J; bases unmatched to any gene: 5. The CDR3 sequence is CASSEQRQGEAFF. DNA for the CDR3: TGTGCCAGCAGTGAACAAAGACAGGGCGAAGCTTTCTTT.

The chain is built from TRBV18 and TRBJ1-1; D is unclear. In germline, CDR1 is KGHSH, CDR2 LQKENI. The CDR3 loop spans 16 amino acids. Trimming removed 0 bases at V and 1 base at J, with 12 bases between. CDR3 amino acids: CASSPPNGIQNTEAFF. The CDR3 coding sequence is TGTGCCAGCTCACCACCGAACGGAATCCAGAACACTGAAGCTTTCTTT. Combining the CDR3 with reference TRBV18 and TRBJ1-1 gives the whole variable domain NAGVMQNPRHLVRRRGQEARLRCSPMKGHSHVYWYRQLPEEGLKFMVYLQKENIIDESGMPKERFSAEFPKEGPSILRIQQVVRGDSAAYFCASSPPNGIQNTEAFFGQGTRLTVV.

The chain uses TRBV7-9 and TRBJ1-1; 12 bases line up with TRBD1. The CDR3 runs to 15 residues. V shed 5 bases and J 2 bases; nucleotides not matched to a gene: 3. The V gene's germline CDR1 is SEHNR and CDR2 FQNEAQ (reference sequence). The CDR3 loop is CASSLGTGGNTEAFF. Here the CDR3 DNA reads TGTGCCAGCAGCCTCGGGACAGGGGGCAACACTGAAGCTTTCTTT.

The genes are TRBV28 and TRBJ2-3, with a weak D call TRBD1 (5 bases). Between the trimmed V and J ends, which lost 7 bases and 3 bases, there was a span of 14 bases. Germline CDR1 MDHEN, CDR2 SYDVKM. The CDR3 covers 14 residues. CDR3 nucleotides: TGTGCCAGCAATTCAGGGTACGGAACAGATACGCAGTATTTT. This encodes CASNSGYGTDTQYF.

This chain connects TRBV5-6 to TRBJ2-4; D remains ambiguous. The CDR3 has 14 residues. The germline CDR1 and CDR2 sequences are SGHDT and YYEEEE. V was shortened by 0 bases and J by 4 bases, with 8 bases between the two germline ends. The DNA of the CDR3 is TGTGCCAGCAGCTTGGAACTGGAAAAAAACATTCAGTACTTC. Protein product: CASSLELEKNIQYF.

The gene calls are TRBV4-3 and TRBJ1-1, with no clear D. V gave up 4 bases and J gave up 3 bases, with 6 bases separating them. Germline V lookup: CDR1 LGHNA, CDR2 YSLEER. The CDR3 extends over 12 amino acids. The CDR3 nucleotides read TGCGCCAGCAGCCTCTCCCACACTGAAGCTTTCTTT. It specifies CASSLSHTEAFF.

V and J are TRBV6-6 and TRBJ1-5; D is possibly TRBD1 (6 bases). The ends were cut back, 6 bases at V and 5 bases at J, with 14 bases in the middle. Germline lookup yields CDR1 MNHNY and CDR2 SVGAGI (reference sequence). The CDR3 length is 14 residues. As DNA, the CDR3 is TGTGCCAGCAGCCCCTTTTCAGGGGATCAGCCCCAGCATTTT. This codes for CASSPFSGDQPQHF.

The DNA of the CDR3 is TGTGCCAGCAGCTTGGACCAGGGACACACGATCAATGAGCAGTTCTTC. Protein: CASSLDQGHTINEQFF. The chain combines TRBV5-4 with TRBJ2-1; possible D gene TRBD1, 6 bases. CDR3 size: 16 residues. The germline CDR1 and CDR2 sequences are SGHNT and YYREEE (reference sequence). With 0 bases removed from V and 6 bases from J, the gap between germline ends came to 16 bases.

The V call is TRBV7-2, the J call TRBJ1-4; 12 positions agree with TRBD1. The V segment lost 3 bases and the J segment 1 base; nucleotides outside the gene matches: 3. CDR3 length equals 17 residues. The germline V gene encodes CDR1 SGHTA and CDR2 FQGNSA. CDR3 nucleotide sequence: TGTGCCAGCAGCTTCCGGGACAGGGGGCGAACTAATGAAAAACTGTTTTTT. Its protein product is CASSFRDRGRTNEKLFF.